The 20 T cell receptor beta chains listed next were all sequenced from one sample in a study of blood T cell repertoires in COVID-19. Profiling relied on immunoSEQ multiplex PCR, and the TCRdb table lists in-frame clones only, not all of them. This table has roughly 180,000 clones, around 85% appearing once. Specimen: peripheral blood. Every receptor here comes from a man aged 60 to 69 with acute or convalescent COVID-19.

The chain recombines TRBV15 with TRBJ1-1, with D unresolved. The CDR3 totals 14 residues. V lost 0 bases and J 1 base, leaving 6 bases between the germline ends. From germline, CDR1 is LNHNV and CDR2 YYDKDF (reference sequence). CDR3 DNA: TGTGCCACCAGCAGAGATGGGCCGAACACTGAAGCTTTCTTT. Translating it yields CATSRDGPNTEAFF.

The chain uses TRBV7-2 and TRBJ2-1, with 9 positions matching TRBD2. This CDR3 comprises 17 residues. Germline CDR1 and CDR2: SGHTA and FQGNSA. Germline trimming cut 4 bases from V and 0 bases from J; bases unmatched to any gene: 7. Here the CDR3 reads CASSSKTSGNSYNEQFF. The DNA for the CDR3 is TGTGCCAGCAGCTCCAAGACTAGCGGTAACTCCTACAATGAGCAGTTCTTC.

The genes are TRBV7-8 and TRBJ1-5; TRBD1 agrees at 8 bases. The J segment lost 6 bases and the V segment lost 1 base, leaving 5 bases of the junction unmatched. CDR1 is SGHVS and CDR2 is FQNEAQ in the germline V gene. The CDR3 covers 15 residues. CDR3 protein: CASSLVQGGSQPQHF. The CDR3 DNA is TGTGCCAGCAGCTTAGTACAGGGGGGAAGTCAGCCCCAGCATTTT.

The genes are TRBV27 and TRBJ2-1; D possibly corresponds to TRBD1 (5 bases). V lost 2 bases and J 4 bases, leaving 12 bases between the germline ends. There are 15 residues in the CDR3. CDR1 is MNHEY, CDR2 SMNVEV, per germline (reference sequence). CDR3 nucleotide sequence: TGTGCCAGCAGTTTACAGGGCCCCCTTTACAATGAGCAGTTCTTC. This gives the protein CASSLQGPLYNEQFF.

J is TRBJ2-1 and V is TRBV7-8; D is undetermined. This CDR3 region has 15 residues. Germline CDR1 and CDR2: SGHVS and FQNEAQ. V lost 0 bases and J 9 bases, leaving 15 bases between the germline ends. Here the CDR3 reads CASSLADTSRAEQFF. CDR3 nucleotide sequence: TGTGCCAGCAGCTTAGCCGACACTTCGCGCGCTGAGCAGTTCTTC.

This chain connects TRBV24-1 to TRBJ1-5; D is perhaps TRBD1 (6 bases). The ends were cut back, 2 bases at V and 0 bases at J, with 13 bases in the middle. Germline CDR1 is KGHDR and CDR2 is SFDVKD. There are 17 residues in the CDR3. The CDR3 DNA reads TGTGCCACCAGTGATTCCCGGACAGAAAATAGCAATCAGCCCCAGCATTTT. Amino acid sequence: CATSDSRTENSNQPQHF.

The chain joins TRBV27 to TRBJ1-2, with D unresolved. CDR3 size: 11 residues. Looked up from germline, CDR1 is MNHEY and CDR2 is SMNVEV (reference sequence). V was pared by 6 bases and J by 2 bases, with 4 bases between. The CDR3 nucleotides read TGTGCCAGCAGAACAAACTATGGCTACACCTTC. Protein: CASRTNYGYTF.

This clone was seen only once. The chain links TRBV7-9 to TRBJ2-3, with 7 nucleotides matching TRBD2. CDR3 size: 14 residues. Germline values: CDR1 SEHNR, CDR2 FQNEAQ (reference sequence). The J segment lost 14 bases and the V segment lost 0 bases, leaving 11 bases of the junction unmatched. CDR3 in DNA: TGTGCCAGCAGCTTAGCGCTCGGCGGGAGCCCCGCGTATTTT. Protein product: CASSLALGGSPAYF.

The chain has TRBV5-8 and TRBJ2-2, with 11 bases fitting TRBD2. Germline trimming cut 4 bases from V and 5 bases from J; bases unmatched to any gene: 7. The CDR3 runs to 16 residues. The germline V gene encodes CDR1 SGHTS and CDR2 YDEGEE. CDR3 in amino acids: CASSPRLAGLTGELFF. CDR3 coding DNA: TGTGCCAGCAGCCCGCGACTAGCGGGACTAACCGGGGAGCTGTTTTTT.

The chain has TRBV23-1 and TRBJ2-3, with D unresolved. TRBV23-1 is an ORF, and what it does is uncertain. CDR3 length: 10 residues. Trimming took off 4 bases at V and 8 bases at J, with 4 bases between the two ends. Written as DNA, the CDR3 is TGCGCCAGCAGTCCCTCTACGCAGTATTTT. Protein sequence: CASSPSTQYF.

The CDR3 DNA reads as TGTGCCAGCATGGCGGGATACCCCAGCACAGATACGCAGTATTTT. Its translation: CASMAGYPSTDTQYF. The chain recombines TRBV28 with TRBJ2-3, with D possibly being TRBD2 (6 bases). Trimming pared 7 bases from V and 0 bases from J, leaving 14 bases between. Germline assignment: CDR1 MDHEN and CDR2 SYDVKM. This CDR3 has 15 amino acids.

This clone was picked up a small number of times. The chain carries TRBV5-1 and TRBJ2-7; 8 nucleotides match TRBD2. The CDR3 consists of 15 residues. Germline CDR1 is SGHRS and CDR2 is YFSETQ. V dropped 5 bases and J dropped 1; count of bases not matched to a gene: 8. CDR3 bases: TGCGCCAGCAGAAAGGGTAGCGGGGTTTCCTACGAGCAGTACTTC. It translates to CASRKGSGVSYEQYF.

The chain couples TRBV3-1 (or the pseudogene TRBV3-2) to TRBJ2-7; 13 nucleotides line up with TRBD2. V shed 5 bases, J shed 0 bases, and the junction held 10 bases outside the gene matches. Per the germline V gene, CDR1 is LGHDT and CDR2 is YNNKEL (reference sequence). CDR3 length equals 18 residues. As DNA, the CDR3 is TGTGCCAGCAGCAACCCGGGACTAGCGGGAATGAGCTCCTACGAGCAGTACTTC. It translates to CASSNPGLAGMSSYEQYF.

The V call is TRBV7-8, the J call TRBJ2-2, with TRBD2 as a possible D gene (6 bases). V lost 5 bases to trimming and J lost 3 bases, with 13 bases between them. The CDR3 is made up of 15 amino acids. From germline, CDR1 is SGHVS and CDR2 FQNEAQ. This CDR3 reads CASSPPSAYTGELFF. CDR3 nucleotide sequence: TGTGCCAGCAGCCCCCCTAGCGCGTACACCGGGGAGCTGTTTTTT. Drawing the rest from reference TRBV7-8 and TRBJ2-2, the complete variable domain is GAGVSQSPRYKVAKRGQDVALRCDPISGHVSLFWYQQALGQGPEFLTYFQNEAQLDKSGLPSDRFFAERPEGSVSTLKIQRTQQEDSAVYLCASSPPSAYTGELFFGEGSRLTVL.

This clone was recorded at least ten times. The junction departs from germline at one end; a sequencing error may be responsible. This chain uses TRBV7-2 with TRBJ1-5; TRBD1 aligns across 11 bases. Germline CDR1 reads SGHTA; CDR2 reads FQGNSA. The CDR3 has 15 amino acids. CDR3 sequence reads: CASSLGDRGFQPQHF. The CDR3 nucleotides are TGTGCCAGCAGTTTAGGGGACAGGGGGTTTCAGCCCCAGCATTTT.

This clone is a singleton in its sample. J is TRBJ1-2 and V is TRBV12-3 or TRBV12-4; D is unresolved. The ends were cut back, 1 base at V and 8 bases at J, with 8 bases in the middle. This CDR3 has 12 amino acids. The CDR3 sequence is CASSLGAGGYTF. The CDR3 DNA is TGTGCCAGCAGTTTAGGGGCGGGAGGCTACACCTTC.

The rearrangement joins TRBV9 to TRBJ2-3; D may be TRBD1 (5 bases). This CDR3 is built from 15 residues. Germline V gives CDR1 SGDLS, CDR2 YYNGEE. V lost 0 bases and J lost 2, with 10 bases in between. The CDR3: CASSVEGANTDTQYF. CDR3 bases: TGTGCCAGCAGCGTAGAAGGGGCGAACACAGATACGCAGTATTTT.

The rearrangement links TRBV19 to TRBJ1-1, with D unclear. V shed 9 bases and J shed 1 base, with 12 bases lying between them. The germline CDR1 and CDR2 sequences are LNHDA and SQIVND (reference sequence). This CDR3 is built from 13 residues. Written as DNA, the CDR3 is TGTGCCAGGTGGGCGACCGCGAACACTGAAGCTTTCTTT. Its protein is CARWATANTEAFF. Full variable domain (rest looked up from reference TRBV19 and TRBJ1-1): DGGITQSPKYLFRKEGQNVTLSCEQNLNHDAMYWYRQDPGQGLRLIYYSQIVNDFQKGDIAEGYSVSREKKESFPLTVTSAQKNPTAFYLCARWATANTEAFFGQGTRLTVV.

This chain joins TRBV5-1 and TRBJ1-5; D may be TRBD1 (6 bases). V dropped 2 bases and J dropped 7 bases, with 25 bases sitting between them. CDR1 is SGHRS and CDR2 is YFSETQ in the germline V gene. CDR3 length equals 18 residues. This chain's CDR3 is CASSLLPPGVGVGQPQHF. The CDR3 nucleotides read TGCGCCAGCAGCTTACTTCCCCCAGGGGTCGGGGTGGGGCAGCCCCAGCATTTT.

J is TRBJ1-1 and V is TRBV7-2, with D perhaps matching TRBD1 (5 bases). Looked up from germline, CDR1 is SGHTA and CDR2 is FQGNSA. The CDR3 has 14 residues. V was trimmed by 1 base and J by 3 bases, leaving 9 bases between them. The CDR3 nucleotides read TGTGCCAGCAGCTTAGTGGTCAGGGACACTGAAGCTTTCTTT. It translates to CASSLVVRDTEAFF.